Below, one T cell receptor beta chain is given with its context. TCRdb independently ran MiXCR on the RT-PCR reads; one entry per CDR3 protein. This table holds fewer than 800,000 distinct CDR3 sequences, 13% to 15% found once. CDR1 and CDR2 (germline): SNHLY, FYNNEI. Trimming pared 6 bases from V and 9 bases from J, leaving 9 bases between. This CDR3 has 11 amino acids. The specimen was memory CD4+ T cells from blood. The rearrangement uses TRBV2 and TRBJ2-1; D is perhaps TRBD2 (5 bases). The sequence was collected from a female donor in good health, serving as a healthy control. The CDR3 nucleotides are TGTGCCAGCAGGAGGGCCGGTGAGCAGTTCTTC. Its protein is CASRRAGEQFF.